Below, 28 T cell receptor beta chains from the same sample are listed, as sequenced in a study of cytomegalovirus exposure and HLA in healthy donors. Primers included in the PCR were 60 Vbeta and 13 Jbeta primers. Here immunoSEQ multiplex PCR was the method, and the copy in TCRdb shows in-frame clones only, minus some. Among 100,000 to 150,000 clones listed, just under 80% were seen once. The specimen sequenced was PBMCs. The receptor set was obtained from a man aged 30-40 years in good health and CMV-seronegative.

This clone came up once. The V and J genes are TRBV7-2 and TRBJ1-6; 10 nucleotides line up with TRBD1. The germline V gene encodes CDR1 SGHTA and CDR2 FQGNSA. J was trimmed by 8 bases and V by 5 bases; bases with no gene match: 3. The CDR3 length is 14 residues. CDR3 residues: CASSQGQGDSPLHF. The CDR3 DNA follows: TGTGCCAGCAGCCAAGGACAGGGGGATTCACCCCTCCACTTT.

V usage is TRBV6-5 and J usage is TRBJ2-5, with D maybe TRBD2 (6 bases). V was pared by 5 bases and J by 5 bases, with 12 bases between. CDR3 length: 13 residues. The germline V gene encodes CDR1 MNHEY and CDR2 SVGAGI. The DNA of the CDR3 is TGTGCCAGCAGTATACTAGCTGGGGAGACCCAGTACTTC. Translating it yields CASSILAGETQYF.

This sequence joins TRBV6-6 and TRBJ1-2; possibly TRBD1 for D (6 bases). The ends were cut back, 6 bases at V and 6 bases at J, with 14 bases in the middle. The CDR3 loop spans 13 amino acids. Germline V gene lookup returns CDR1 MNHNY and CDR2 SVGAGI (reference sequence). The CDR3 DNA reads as TGTGCCAGCAGCAACAGGGAACATCATGGCTACACCTTC. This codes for CASSNREHHGYTF.

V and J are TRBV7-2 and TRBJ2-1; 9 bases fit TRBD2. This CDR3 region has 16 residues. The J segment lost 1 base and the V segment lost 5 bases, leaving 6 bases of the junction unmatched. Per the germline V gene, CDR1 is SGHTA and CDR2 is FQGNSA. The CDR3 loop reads CASSPASGDSYNEQFF. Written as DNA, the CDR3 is TGTGCCAGCAGCCCCGCTAGCGGGGATTCCTACAATGAGCAGTTCTTC.

For the CDR3, the DNA is TGCGCCAGCAGCGCCCAGGGGATGGCCGGGGAGCTGTTTTTT. Its translation is CASSAQGMAGELFF. The rearrangement uses TRBV5-1 and TRBJ2-2; TRBD1 is a possible D gene (6 bases). The CDR3 covers 14 residues. Trimming took 4 bases from V and 6 from J, leaving 13 bases between them. Per the germline V gene, CDR1 is SGHRS and CDR2 is YFSETQ.

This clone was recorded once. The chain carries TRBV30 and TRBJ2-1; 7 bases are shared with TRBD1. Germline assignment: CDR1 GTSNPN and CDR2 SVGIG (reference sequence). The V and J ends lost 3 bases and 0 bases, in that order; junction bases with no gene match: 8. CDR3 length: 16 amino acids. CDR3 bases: TGTGCCTGGAGGAGGGGACAGCTGAGCTCCTACAATGAGCAGTTCTTC. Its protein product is CAWRRGQLSSYNEQFF.

Written as DNA, the CDR3 is TGCGCCAGCAGCCAAGTATTAGGAGGCGGCAGCTCCTATAATTCACCCCTCCACTTT. Translated, it gives CASSQVLGGGSSYNSPLHF. The chain combines TRBV4-1 with TRBJ1-6; no reliable D call. The CDR3 covers 19 residues. V was cut by 1 base and J by 0 bases, with 16 bases left in between. Germline CDR1 reads MGHRA; CDR2 reads YSYEKL.

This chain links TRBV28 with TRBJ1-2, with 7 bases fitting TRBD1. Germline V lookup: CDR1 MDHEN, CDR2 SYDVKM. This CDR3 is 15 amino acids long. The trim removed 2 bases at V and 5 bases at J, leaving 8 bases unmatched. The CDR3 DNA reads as TGTGCCAGCAGTTTAGGGGCACAGGGGAGGTATGGCTACACCTTC. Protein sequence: CASSLGAQGRYGYTF.

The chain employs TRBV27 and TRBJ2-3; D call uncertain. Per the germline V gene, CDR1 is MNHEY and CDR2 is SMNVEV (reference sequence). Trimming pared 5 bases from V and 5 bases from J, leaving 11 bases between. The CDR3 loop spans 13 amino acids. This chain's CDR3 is CASSNIAGDTQYF. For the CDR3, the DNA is TGTGCCAGCAGTAACATAGCCGGAGATACGCAGTATTTT.

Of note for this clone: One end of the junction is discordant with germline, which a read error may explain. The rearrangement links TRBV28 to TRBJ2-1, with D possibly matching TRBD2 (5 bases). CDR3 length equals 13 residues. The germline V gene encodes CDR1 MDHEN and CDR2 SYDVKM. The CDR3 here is CASRLRANGEQFF. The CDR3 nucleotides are TGTGCCAGCCGTTTGAGGGCAAACGGTGAGCAGTTCTTC.

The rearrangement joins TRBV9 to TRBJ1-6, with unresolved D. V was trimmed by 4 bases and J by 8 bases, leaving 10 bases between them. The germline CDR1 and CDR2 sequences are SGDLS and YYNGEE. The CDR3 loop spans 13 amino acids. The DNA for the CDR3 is TGTGCCAGCAGCCCTACCATGGATTCACCCCTCCACTTT. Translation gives CASSPTMDSPLHF.

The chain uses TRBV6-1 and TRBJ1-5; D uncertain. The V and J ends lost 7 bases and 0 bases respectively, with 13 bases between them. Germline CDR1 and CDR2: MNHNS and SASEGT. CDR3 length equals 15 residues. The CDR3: CASTVSDNSNQPQHF. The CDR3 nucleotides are TGTGCCAGCACGGTTTCCGACAATAGCAATCAGCCCCAGCATTTT.

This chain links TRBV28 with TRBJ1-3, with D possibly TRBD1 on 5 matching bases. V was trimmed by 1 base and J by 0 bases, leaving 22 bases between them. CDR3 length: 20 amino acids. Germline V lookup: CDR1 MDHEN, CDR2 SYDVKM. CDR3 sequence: CASSLYSGRRGDRSGNTIYF. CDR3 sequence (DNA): TGTGCCAGCAGTTTATATTCGGGGAGGAGGGGCGACCGCTCTGGAAACACCATATATTTT.

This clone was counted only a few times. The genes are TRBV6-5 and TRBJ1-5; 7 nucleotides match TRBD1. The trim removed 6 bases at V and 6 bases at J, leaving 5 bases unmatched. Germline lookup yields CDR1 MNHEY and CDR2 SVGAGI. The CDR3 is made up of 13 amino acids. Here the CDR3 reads CASSQGVGQPQHF. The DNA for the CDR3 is TGTGCCAGCAGCCAGGGGGTAGGTCAGCCCCAGCATTTT.

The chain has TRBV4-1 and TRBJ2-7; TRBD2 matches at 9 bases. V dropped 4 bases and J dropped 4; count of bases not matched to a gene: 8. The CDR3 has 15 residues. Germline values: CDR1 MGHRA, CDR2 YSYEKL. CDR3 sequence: CASSLWASGEYEQYF. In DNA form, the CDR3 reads TGCGCCAGCAGCCTTTGGGCTAGCGGGGAGTACGAGCAGTACTTC.

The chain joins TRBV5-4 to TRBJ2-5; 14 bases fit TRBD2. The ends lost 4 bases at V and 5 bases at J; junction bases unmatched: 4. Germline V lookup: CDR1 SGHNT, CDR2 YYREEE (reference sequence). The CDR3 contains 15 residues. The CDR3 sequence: CASSLGLAGEETQYF. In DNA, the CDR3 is TGTGCCAGCAGCCTGGGACTAGCGGGAGAGGAGACCCAGTACTTC.

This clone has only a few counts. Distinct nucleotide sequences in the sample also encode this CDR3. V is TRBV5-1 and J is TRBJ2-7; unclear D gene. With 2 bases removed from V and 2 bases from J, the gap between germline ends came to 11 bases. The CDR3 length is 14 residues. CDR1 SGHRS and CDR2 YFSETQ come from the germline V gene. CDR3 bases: TGCGCCAGCAGCTTAGAGCCTCGTGCCTACGAGCAGTACTTC. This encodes CASSLEPRAYEQYF.

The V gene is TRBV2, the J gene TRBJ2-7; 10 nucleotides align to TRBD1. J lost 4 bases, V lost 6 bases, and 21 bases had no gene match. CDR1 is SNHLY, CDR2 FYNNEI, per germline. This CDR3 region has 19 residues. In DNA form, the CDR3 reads TGTGCCAGCAGAAAGACGCCCGGGACAGGGGAGGGTAATGAGTACGAGCAGTACTTC. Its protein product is CASRKTPGTGEGNEYEQYF.

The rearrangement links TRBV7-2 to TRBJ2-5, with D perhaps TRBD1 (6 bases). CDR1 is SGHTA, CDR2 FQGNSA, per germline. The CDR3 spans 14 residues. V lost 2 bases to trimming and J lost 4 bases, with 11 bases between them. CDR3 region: CASSLRTVGETQYF. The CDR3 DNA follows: TGTGCCAGCAGCTTAAGGACAGTAGGAGAGACCCAGTACTTC.

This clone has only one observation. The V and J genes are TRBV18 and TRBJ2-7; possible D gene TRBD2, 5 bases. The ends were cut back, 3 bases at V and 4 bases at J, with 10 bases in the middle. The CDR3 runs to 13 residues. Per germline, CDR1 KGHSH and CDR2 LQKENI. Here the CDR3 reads CASSPEDGYEQYF. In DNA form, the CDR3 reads TGTGCCAGCTCACCGGAGGACGGATACGAGCAGTACTTC.

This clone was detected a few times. For the CDR3, the DNA is TGTGCCAGCTCACCATCCAGGGCTCCCTACGAGCAGTACTTC. It yields the protein CASSPSRAPYEQYF. The chain combines TRBV18 with TRBJ2-7; D possibly corresponds to TRBD1 (5 bases). This CDR3 is 14 amino acids long. V was pared by 2 bases and J by 2 bases, with 10 bases between. Germline CDR1 reads KGHSH; CDR2 reads LQKENI.

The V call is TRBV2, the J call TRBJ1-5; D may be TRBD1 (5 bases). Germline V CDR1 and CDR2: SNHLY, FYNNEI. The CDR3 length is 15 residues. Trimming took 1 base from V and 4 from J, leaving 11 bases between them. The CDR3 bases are TGTGCCAGCAGTGAAGTTTCGGCAGGGAATCAGCCCCAGCATTTT. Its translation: CASSEVSAGNQPQHF.

The CDR3 nucleotides are TGTGCCAGCAGTTACTCTCAGGTCGGCACAGATACGCAGTATTTT. Its translation: CASSYSQVGTDTQYF. This chain links TRBV6-5 with TRBJ2-3; D is uncertain. The CDR3 totals 15 residues. CDR1 and CDR2 (germline): MNHEY, SVGAGI. V dropped 0 bases and J dropped 1 base, with 8 bases sitting between them.

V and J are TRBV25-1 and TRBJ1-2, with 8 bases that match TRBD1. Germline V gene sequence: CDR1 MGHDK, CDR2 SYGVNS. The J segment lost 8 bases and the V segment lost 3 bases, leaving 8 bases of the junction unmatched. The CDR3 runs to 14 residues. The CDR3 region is CASSDPGQGLGYTF. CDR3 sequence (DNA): TGTGCCAGCAGTGATCCCGGACAGGGCTTAGGCTACACCTTC.

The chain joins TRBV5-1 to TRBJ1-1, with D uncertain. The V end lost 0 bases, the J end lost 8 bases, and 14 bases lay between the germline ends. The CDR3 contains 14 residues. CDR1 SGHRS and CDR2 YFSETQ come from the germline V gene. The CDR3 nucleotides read TGCGCCAGCAGCTTGGGGATGGGTGAGGAAGAAGCTTTCTTT. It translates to CASSLGMGEEEAFF. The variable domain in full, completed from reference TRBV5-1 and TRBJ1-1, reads KAGVTQTPRYLIKTRGQQVTLSCSPISGHRSVSWYQQTPGQGLQFLFEYFSETQRNKGNFPGRFSGRQFSNSRSEMNVSTLELGDSALYLCASSLGMGEEEAFFGQGTRLTVV.

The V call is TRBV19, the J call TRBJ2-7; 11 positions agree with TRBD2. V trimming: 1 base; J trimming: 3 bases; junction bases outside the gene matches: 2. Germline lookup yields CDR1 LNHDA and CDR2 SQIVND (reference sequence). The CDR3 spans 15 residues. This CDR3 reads CASSIATSGVYEQYF. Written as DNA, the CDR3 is TGTGCCAGTAGTATAGCGACTAGCGGGGTCTACGAGCAGTACTTC. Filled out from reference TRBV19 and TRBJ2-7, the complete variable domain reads DGGITQSPKYLFRKEGQNVTLSCEQNLNHDAMYWYRQDPGQGLRLIYYSQIVNDFQKGDIAEGYSVSREKKESFPLTVTSAQKNPTAFYLCASSIATSGVYEQYFGPGTRLTVT.

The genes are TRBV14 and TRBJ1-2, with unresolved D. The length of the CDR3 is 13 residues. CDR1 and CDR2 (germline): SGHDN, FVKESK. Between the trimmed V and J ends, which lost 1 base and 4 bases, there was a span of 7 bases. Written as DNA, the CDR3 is TGTGCCAGCAGCCAAGGCGGTTTCTATGGCTACACCTTC. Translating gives CASSQGGFYGYTF.

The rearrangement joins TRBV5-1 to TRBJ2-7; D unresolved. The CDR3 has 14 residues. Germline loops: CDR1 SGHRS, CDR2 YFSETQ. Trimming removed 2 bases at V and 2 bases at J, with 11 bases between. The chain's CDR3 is CASSFTGPTYEQYF. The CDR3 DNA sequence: TGCGCCAGCAGCTTTACGGGTCCCACCTACGAGCAGTACTTC. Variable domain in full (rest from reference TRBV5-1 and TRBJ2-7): KAGVTQTPRYLIKTRGQQVTLSCSPISGHRSVSWYQQTPGQGLQFLFEYFSETQRNKGNFPGRFSGRQFSNSRSEMNVSTLELGDSALYLCASSFTGPTYEQYFGPGTRLTVT.